This is a list of T cell receptor beta chains from one sample in a study of shared clonotypes between healthy human individuals. TCRdb's table, derived via immunoSEQ multiplex PCR, lists solely in-frame clones and lacks some. Of hundreds of thousands of clones in the sample, around 96% were seen once. Source material: naive CD8+ T cells sorted from blood. Receptor source: a woman aged 25-40 years in good health. CDR3s include the opening cysteine and the closing phenylalanine or tryptophan.

j_gene,v_gene,CDR3aa
TRBJ1-2,TRBV29-1,CSVDSPIINYGYTF
TRBJ1-1,TRBV7-3,CASSSTPGGNTEAFF
NA,TRBV28,CASNLQGLAVDEQYF
TRBJ1-1,TRBV15,CATSRDILGQRNTEAFF
TRBJ2-7,TRBV7-2,CASSLVVVAGVVYEQYF
TRBJ1-3,TRBV11-2,CASSLDRGPRGTGNTIYF
TRBJ2-7,TRBV19,CASSAGQGPYEQYF
TRBJ2-7,TRBV14,CASSWGQAGYEQYF
TRBJ1-2,TRBV21-1,CASSKGQGMRDGYTF
TRBJ2-1,TRBV15,CATSRDSGRWNEQFF
TRBJ2-7,TRBV28,CASSIGQYEQYF
TRBJ1-5,TRBV4-1,CASSPEPLESNQPQHF
TRBJ2-3,TRBV9,CASSRTRADTQYF
TRBJ2-7,TRBV2,CASSEGARGEQYF
TRBJ2-7,TRBV4-1,CASSQLGLRSKGTYEQYF
TRBJ2-7,TRBV5-6,CASSLGQVYEQYF
TRBJ2-7,TRBV11-2,CASSTDRGRLYEQYF
TRBJ2-7,TRBV28,CASSGQGQWGNEQYF
TRBJ2-7,TRBV9,CASSLGTGTGWNEQYF
TRBJ1-5,TRBV18,CASSPGREGGVWQPQHF
TRBJ2-3,TRBV2,CASSLQGALGTDTQYF
TRBJ1-1,TRBV19,CASSMGGNTEAFF
TRBJ2-7,TRBV27,CASTPGTGGRYEQYF
TRBJ2-1,TRBV28,CASRAEGEVSYNEQFF
TRBJ1-2,TRBV13,CASSLKGSWYGYTF
TRBJ2-6,TRBV29-1,CSVEIWDRTSGANVLTF
TRBJ2-3,TRBV14,CASSQLAGVYGSDTDTQYF
TRBJ2-7,TRBV11-2,CASSLALGLFYEQYF
TRBJ2-1,TRBV7-7,CASSLARTSLNEQFF
TRBJ2-7,TRBV28,CASTPGVSPHWEQYF
TRBJ1-3,TRBV28,CASSPYDGTSGNTIYF
TRBJ2-1,TRBV7-9,CASSYSGSSSYNEQFF
TRBJ2-1,TRBV7-2,CASSLGEGEQFF
TRBJ1-5,TRBV30,CAWSSGQGIQPQHF
TRBJ1-5,TRBV15,CATSREDGSNQPQHF